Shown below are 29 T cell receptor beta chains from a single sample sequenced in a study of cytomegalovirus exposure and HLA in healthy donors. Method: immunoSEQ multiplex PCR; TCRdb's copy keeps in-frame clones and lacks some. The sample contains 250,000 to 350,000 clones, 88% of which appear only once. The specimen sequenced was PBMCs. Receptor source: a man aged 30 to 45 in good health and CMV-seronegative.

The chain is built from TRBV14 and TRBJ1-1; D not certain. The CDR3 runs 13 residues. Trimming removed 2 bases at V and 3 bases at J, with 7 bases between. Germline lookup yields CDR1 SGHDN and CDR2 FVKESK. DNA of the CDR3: TGTGCCAGCAGCCAAAACATTGACACTGAAGCTTTCTTT. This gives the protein CASSQNIDTEAFF.

The CDR3, as DNA: TGTGCCAGCAGTGGACTAGCGGGGGCCTACGAGCAGTACTTC. Translating gives CASSGLAGAYEQYF. This sequence joins TRBV27 and TRBJ2-7, with 13 bases lining up with TRBD2. V lost 5 bases and J lost 2; bases outside the gene matches: 0. Germline CDR1 is MNHEY and CDR2 is SMNVEV (reference sequence). The CDR3 runs 14 residues.

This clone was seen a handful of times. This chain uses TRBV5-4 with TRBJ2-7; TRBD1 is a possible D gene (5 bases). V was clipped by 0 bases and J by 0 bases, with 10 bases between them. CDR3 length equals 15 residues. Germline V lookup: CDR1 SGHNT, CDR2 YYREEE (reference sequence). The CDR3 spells CASSLAGLSSYEQYF. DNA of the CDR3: TGTGCCAGCAGCTTGGCAGGGTTAAGCTCCTACGAGCAGTACTTC.

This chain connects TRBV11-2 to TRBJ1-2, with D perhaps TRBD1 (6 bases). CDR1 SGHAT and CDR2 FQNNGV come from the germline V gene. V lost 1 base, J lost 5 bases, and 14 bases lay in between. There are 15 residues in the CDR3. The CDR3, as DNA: TGTGCCAGCAGCTTAGTCGTCAGGGGTCCTTATGGCTACACCTTC. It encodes CASSLVVRGPYGYTF.

The CDR3 region has the DNA TGCGCCAGCAGCGAGGGGACAGGGAGCTTCGGGACTGAAGCTTTCTTT. Protein: CASSEGTGSFGTEAFF. The chain recombines TRBV10-1 with TRBJ1-1; 9 bases are a match to TRBD1. Germline trimming cut 6 bases from V and 5 bases from J; bases unmatched to any gene: 13. This CDR3 is 16 amino acids long. CDR1 is WNHNN and CDR2 is SYGVQD in the germline V gene (reference sequence).

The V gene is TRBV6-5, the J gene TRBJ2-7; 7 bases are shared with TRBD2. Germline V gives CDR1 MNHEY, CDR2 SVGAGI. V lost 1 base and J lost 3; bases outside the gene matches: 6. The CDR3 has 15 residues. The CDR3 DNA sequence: TGTGCCAGCAGTTACTACGTGGGAGGGATCTACGAGCAGTACTTC. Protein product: CASSYYVGGIYEQYF.

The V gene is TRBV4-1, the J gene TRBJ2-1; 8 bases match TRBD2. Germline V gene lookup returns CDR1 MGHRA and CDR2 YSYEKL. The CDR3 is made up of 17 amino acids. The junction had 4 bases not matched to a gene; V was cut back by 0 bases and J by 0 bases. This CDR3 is CASSQDGSGASYNEQFF. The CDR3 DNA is TGCGCCAGCAGCCAAGACGGTAGCGGGGCCTCCTACAATGAGCAGTTCTTC.

In DNA, the CDR3 is TGTGCCAGCAGCTTTTCAGGGGGAAGGGAGCAGTTCTTC. Its translation: CASSFSGGREQFF. The chain combines TRBV7-9 with TRBJ2-1; TRBD1 matches at 7 bases. Germline assignment: CDR1 SEHNR and CDR2 FQNEAQ (reference sequence). V lost 3 bases to trimming and J lost 10 bases; unmatched junction nucleotides: 6. This CDR3 spans 13 amino acids.

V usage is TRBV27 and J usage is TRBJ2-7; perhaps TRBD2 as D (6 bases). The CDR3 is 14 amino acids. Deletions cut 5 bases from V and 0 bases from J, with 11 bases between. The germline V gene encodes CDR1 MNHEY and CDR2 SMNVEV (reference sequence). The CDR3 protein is CASSPGGASYEQYF. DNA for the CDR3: TGTGCCAGCAGTCCCGGCGGGGCCTCCTACGAGCAGTACTTC.

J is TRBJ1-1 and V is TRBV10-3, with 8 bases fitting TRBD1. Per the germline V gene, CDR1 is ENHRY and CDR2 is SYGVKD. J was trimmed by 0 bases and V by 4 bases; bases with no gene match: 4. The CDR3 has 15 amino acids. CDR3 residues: CAISGETGVNTEAFF. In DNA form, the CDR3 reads TGTGCCATCAGTGGGGAGACAGGGGTGAACACTGAAGCTTTCTTT.

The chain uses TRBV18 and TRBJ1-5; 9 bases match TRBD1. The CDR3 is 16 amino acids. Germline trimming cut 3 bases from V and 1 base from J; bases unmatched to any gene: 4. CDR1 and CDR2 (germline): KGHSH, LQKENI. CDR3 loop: CASSPTGGWSNQPQHF. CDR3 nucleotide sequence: TGTGCCAGCTCACCTACAGGGGGCTGGAGCAATCAGCCCCAGCATTTT.

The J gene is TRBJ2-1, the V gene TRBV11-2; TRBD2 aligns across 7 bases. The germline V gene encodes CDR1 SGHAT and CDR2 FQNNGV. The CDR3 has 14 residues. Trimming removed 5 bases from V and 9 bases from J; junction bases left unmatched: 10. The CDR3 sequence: CASSAVGLGVEQFF. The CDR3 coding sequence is TGTGCCAGCAGCGCGGTCGGACTAGGGGTTGAGCAGTTCTTC.

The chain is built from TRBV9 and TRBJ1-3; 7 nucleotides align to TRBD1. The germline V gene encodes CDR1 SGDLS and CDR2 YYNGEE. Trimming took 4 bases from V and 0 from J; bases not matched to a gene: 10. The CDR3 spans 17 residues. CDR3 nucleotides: TGTGCCAGCAGCACCCGGGACAGCCCTCCCTCTGGAAACACCATATATTTT. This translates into CASSTRDSPPSGNTIYF.

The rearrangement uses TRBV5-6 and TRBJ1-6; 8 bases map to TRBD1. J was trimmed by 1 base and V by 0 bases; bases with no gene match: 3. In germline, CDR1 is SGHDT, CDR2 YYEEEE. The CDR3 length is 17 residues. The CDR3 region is CASSLVQGASYNSPLHF. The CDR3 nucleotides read TGTGCCAGCAGCTTGGTTCAGGGGGCGTCCTATAATTCACCCCTCCACTTT.

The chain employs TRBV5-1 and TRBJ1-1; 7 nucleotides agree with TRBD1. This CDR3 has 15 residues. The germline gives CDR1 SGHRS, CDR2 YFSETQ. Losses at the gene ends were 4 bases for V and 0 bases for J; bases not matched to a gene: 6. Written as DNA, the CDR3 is TGCGCCAGCAGCCCGACAGGGTCGATGAACACTGAAGCTTTCTTT. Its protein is CASSPTGSMNTEAFF.

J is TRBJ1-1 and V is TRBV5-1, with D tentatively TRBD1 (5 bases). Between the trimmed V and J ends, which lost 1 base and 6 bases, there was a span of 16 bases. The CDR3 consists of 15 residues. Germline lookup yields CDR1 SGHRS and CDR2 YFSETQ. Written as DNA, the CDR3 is TGCGCCAGCAGCTTGCTCTCCAGGGTTCAGGCTGAAGCTTTCTTT. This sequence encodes CASSLLSRVQAEAFF.

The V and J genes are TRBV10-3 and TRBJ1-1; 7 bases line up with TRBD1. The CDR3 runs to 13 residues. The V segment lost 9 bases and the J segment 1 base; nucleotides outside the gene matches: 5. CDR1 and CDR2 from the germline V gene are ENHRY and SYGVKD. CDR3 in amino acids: CAIRTGPNTEAFF. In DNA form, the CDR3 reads TGTGCCATTAGGACAGGCCCGAACACTGAAGCTTTCTTT.

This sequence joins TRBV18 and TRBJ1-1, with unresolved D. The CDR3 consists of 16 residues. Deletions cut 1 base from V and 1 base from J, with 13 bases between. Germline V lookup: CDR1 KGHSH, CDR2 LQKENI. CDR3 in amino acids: CASSPHTLEGNTEAFF. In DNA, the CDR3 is TGTGCCAGCTCACCACATACCCTTGAGGGGAACACTGAAGCTTTCTTT.

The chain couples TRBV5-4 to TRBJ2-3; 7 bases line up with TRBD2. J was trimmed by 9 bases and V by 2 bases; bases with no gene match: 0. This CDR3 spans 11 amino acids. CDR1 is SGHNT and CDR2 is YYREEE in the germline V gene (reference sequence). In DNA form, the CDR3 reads TGTGCCAGCAGCTTCGGGGGGACGCAGTATTTT. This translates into CASSFGGTQYF. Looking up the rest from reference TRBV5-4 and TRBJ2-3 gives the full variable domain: ETGVTQSPTHLIKTRGQQVTLRCSSQSGHNTVSWYQQALGQGPQFIFQYYREEENGRGNFPPRFSGLQFPNYSSELNVNALELDDSALYLCASSFGGTQYFGPGTRLTVL.

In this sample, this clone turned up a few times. The DNA of the CDR3 is TGTGCCAGCAGTCTTGACAGGGGGAGAGAGACCCAGTACTTC. This sequence encodes CASSLDRGRETQYF. The V call is TRBV7-7, the J call TRBJ2-5; 9 bases are shared with TRBD1. Unmatched junction bases numbered 6, after V lost 6 bases and J lost 4 bases. CDR3 length: 14 amino acids. Per germline, CDR1 SSHAT and CDR2 FNYEAQ (reference sequence).

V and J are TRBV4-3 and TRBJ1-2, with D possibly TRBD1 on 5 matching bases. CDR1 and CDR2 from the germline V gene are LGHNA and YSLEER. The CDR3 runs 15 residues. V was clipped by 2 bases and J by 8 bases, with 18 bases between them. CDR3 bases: TGCGCCAGCAGCCAATCGGACAAGGGTACTCAGGGCTACACCTTC. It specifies CASSQSDKGTQGYTF.

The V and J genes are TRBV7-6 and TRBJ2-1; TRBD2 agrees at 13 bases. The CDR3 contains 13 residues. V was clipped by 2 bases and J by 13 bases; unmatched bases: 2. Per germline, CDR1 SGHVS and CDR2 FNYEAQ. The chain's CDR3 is CASSLTSGGAQFF. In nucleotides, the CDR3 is TGTGCCAGCAGCTTAACTAGCGGGGGGGCTCAGTTCTTC.

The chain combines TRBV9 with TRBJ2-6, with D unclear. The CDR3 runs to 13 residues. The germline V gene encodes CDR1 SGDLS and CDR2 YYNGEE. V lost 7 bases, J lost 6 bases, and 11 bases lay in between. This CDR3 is CASFVEKANVLTF. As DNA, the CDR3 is TGTGCCAGCTTCGTGGAGAAGGCCAACGTCCTGACTTTC.

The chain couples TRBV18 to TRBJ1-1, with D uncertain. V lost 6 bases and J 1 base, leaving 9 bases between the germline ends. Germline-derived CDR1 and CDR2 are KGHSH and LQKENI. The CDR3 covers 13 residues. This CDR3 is CASSRQQNTEAFF. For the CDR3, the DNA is TGTGCCAGCTCCCGACAACAGAACACTGAAGCTTTCTTT.

DNA for the CDR3: TGTGCCAGCTCACCAGAAGGAGCGGCCTACGAGCAGTACTTC. It is translated as CASSPEGAAYEQYF. V gene TRBV18 combines with J gene TRBJ2-7, with D maybe TRBD2 (5 bases). Germline CDR1 is KGHSH and CDR2 is LQKENI. Trimming cost V 2 bases and J 2 bases, with 10 bases left between them. CDR3 size: 14 residues.

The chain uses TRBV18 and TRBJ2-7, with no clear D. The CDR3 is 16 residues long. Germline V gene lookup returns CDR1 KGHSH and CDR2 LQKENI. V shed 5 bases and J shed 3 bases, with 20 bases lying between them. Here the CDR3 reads CASSIAAFSLYYEQYF. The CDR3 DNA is TGTGCCAGCTCAATAGCAGCCTTCTCCCTCTACTACGAGCAGTACTTC.

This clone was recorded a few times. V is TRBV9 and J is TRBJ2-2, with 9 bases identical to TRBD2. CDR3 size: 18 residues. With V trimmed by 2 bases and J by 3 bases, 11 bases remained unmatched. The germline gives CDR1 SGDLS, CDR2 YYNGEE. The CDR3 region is CASSVRFSGGTDTGELFF. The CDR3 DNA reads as TGTGCCAGCAGCGTCCGCTTTAGCGGGGGAACAGACACCGGGGAGCTGTTTTTT.

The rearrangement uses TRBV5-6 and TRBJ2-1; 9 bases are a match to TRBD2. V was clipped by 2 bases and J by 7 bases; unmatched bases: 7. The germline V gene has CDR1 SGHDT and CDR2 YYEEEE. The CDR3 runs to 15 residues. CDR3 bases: TGTGCCAGCAGCTTAGGGACTAGCCGAGGGAATGAGCAGTTCTTC. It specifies CASSLGTSRGNEQFF.

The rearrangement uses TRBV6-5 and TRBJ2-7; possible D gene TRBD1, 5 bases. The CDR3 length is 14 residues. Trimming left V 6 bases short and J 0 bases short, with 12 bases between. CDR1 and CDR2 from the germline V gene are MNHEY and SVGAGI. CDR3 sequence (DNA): TGTGCCAGCAGGTTCGGACACAGCTCCTACGAGCAGTACTTC. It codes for CASRFGHSSYEQYF.